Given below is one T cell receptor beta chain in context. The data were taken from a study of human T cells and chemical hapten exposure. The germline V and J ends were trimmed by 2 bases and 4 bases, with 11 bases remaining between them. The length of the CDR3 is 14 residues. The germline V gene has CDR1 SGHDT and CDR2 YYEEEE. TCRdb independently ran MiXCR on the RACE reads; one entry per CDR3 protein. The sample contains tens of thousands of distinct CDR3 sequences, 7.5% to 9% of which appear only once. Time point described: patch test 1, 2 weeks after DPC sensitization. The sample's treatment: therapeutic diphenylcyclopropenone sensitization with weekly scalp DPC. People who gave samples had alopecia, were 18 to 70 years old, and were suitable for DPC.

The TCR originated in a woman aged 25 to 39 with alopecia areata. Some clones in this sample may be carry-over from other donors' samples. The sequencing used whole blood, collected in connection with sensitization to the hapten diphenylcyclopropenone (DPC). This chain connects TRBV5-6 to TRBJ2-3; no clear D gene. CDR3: CASSFGTHPDTQYF. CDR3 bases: TGTGCCAGCAGCTTCGGTACCCACCCAGATACGCAGTATTTT.